These 30 T cell receptor beta chains originate from one sample sequenced in a study of technical replicates of blood from several donors. Sequenced by immunoSEQ multiplex PCR; TCRdb stores in-frame clones only, minus some. The sample holds fewer than 110,000 clones, roughly 95% seen once. Sequenced input: T cells isolated from PBMCs. These receptors all come from a human donor in good health.

The V and J genes are TRBV28 and TRBJ2-1, with 10 nucleotides matching TRBD2. The trim removed 7 bases at V and 4 bases at J, leaving 10 bases unmatched. The CDR3 covers 16 residues. Germline V CDR1 and CDR2: MDHEN, SYDVKM. CDR3 sequence reads: CASIKAGTSVYNEQFF. CDR3 DNA sequence: TGTGCCAGCATAAAAGCCGGGACTAGCGTGTACAATGAGCAGTTCTTC.

The V and J genes are TRBV11-3 and TRBJ2-3; TRBD2 aligns across 10 bases. Germline lookup yields CDR1 SGHNT and CDR2 YENEEA. V lost 0 bases and J lost 1; bases outside the gene matches: 4. CDR3 size: 17 residues. The CDR3 coding sequence is TGTGCCAGCAGCTTAGACCTTCTAGCGGGGGGCACAGATACGCAGTATTTT. Amino acid sequence: CASSLDLLAGGTDTQYF.

The V call is TRBV5-5, the J call TRBJ1-4; TRBD1 is a possible D gene (5 bases). In germline, CDR1 is SGHKS, CDR2 YYEKEE (reference sequence). V lost 0 bases and J 7 bases, leaving 10 bases between the germline ends. This CDR3 has 14 amino acids. The CDR3 DNA sequence: TGTGCCAGCAGCTTGGCGGGGGGTGCTGAAAAACTGTTTTTT. This encodes CASSLAGGAEKLFF. Using reference TRBV5-5 and TRBJ1-4 for the parts outside the CDR3, the full variable domain is DAGVTQSPTHLIKTRGQQVTLRCSPISGHKSVSWYQQVLGQGPQFIFQYYEKEERGRGNFPDRFSARQFPNYSSELNVNALLLGDSALYLCASSLAGGAEKLFFGSGTQLSVL.

The chain links TRBV28 to TRBJ2-7, with 11 bases fitting TRBD2. The CDR3 is 15 amino acids. Trimming at V came to 2 bases and at J to 7 bases, leaving 7 bases not matched to a gene. The germline V gene encodes CDR1 MDHEN and CDR2 SYDVKM. The CDR3 DNA reads TGTGCCAGCAGTTTACATAGCGGGAGGGCCGGGGAGCAGTACTTC. Translation: CASSLHSGRAGEQYF.

The V call is TRBV11-2, the J call TRBJ2-7; 9 nucleotides line up with TRBD1. Looked up from germline, CDR1 is SGHAT and CDR2 is FQNNGV. The CDR3 sequence is 15 residues long. With V trimmed by 6 bases and J by 4 bases, 10 bases remained unmatched. The CDR3 nucleotides read TGTGCCAGCAGGCGAGACCCCGGACAGGGGTACGAGCAGTACTTC. This gives the protein CASRRDPGQGYEQYF.

The rearrangement joins TRBV5-1 to TRBJ2-3; TRBD2 aligns across 8 bases. The CDR3 is 14 amino acids. Trimming cost V 2 bases and J 3 bases; bases outside gene matches: 2. CDR1 and CDR2 from the germline V gene are SGHRS and YFSETQ. The CDR3 coding sequence is TGCGCCAGCAGCTTCGGGGGGGATACAGATACGCAGTATTTT. Translation gives CASSFGGDTDTQYF.

This CDR3 reads CATSRDGRPGISQPQHF. The DNA of the CDR3 is TGTGCCACCAGCAGAGATGGCAGGCCGGGGATAAGTCAGCCCCAGCATTTT. The rearrangement links TRBV15 to TRBJ1-5; D call uncertain. The length of the CDR3 is 17 residues. From germline, CDR1 is LNHNV and CDR2 YYDKDF (reference sequence). Trimming cost V 0 bases and J 6 bases, with 18 bases left between them.

A single count supports this clone. The chain is built from TRBV28 and TRBJ1-2; D not certain. The CDR3 is 14 amino acids. Germline V CDR1 and CDR2: MDHEN, SYDVKM. V was clipped by 8 bases and J by 3 bases, with 16 bases between them. The CDR3 is CASENKRPDYGYTF. The CDR3 bases are TGTGCCAGCGAAAACAAGCGTCCGGACTATGGCTACACCTTC.

V usage is TRBV4-1 and J usage is TRBJ2-5, with 7 bases fitting TRBD1. The CDR3 spans 15 residues. The junction had 8 bases not matched to a gene; V was cut back by 5 bases and J by 2 bases. In germline, CDR1 is MGHRA, CDR2 YSYEKL. CDR3 protein: CASSGQPGQQETQYF. The CDR3 DNA follows: TGCGCCAGCAGCGGACAGCCGGGACAGCAAGAGACCCAGTACTTC.

A few counts support this clone. The genes are TRBV6-5 and TRBJ2-7; possible D gene TRBD2, 6 bases. This CDR3 spans 14 amino acids. Germline lookup yields CDR1 MNHEY and CDR2 SVGAGI. V gave up 2 bases and J gave up 5 bases, with 13 bases separating them. The CDR3, as DNA: TGTGCCAGCAGTTACGGCGGGACGTTGGACGAGCAGTACTTC. It encodes CASSYGGTLDEQYF.

The table lists this clone with a count of one. DNA of the CDR3: TGCGCCAGCAGTGAGTCTATCGGGACTACCCCCACCGGGGAGCTGTTTTTT. The encoded protein is CASSESIGTTPTGELFF. This chain links TRBV10-1 with TRBJ2-2; 7 bases agree with TRBD2. Germline V gene data show CDR1 as WNHNN and CDR2 as SYGVQD (reference sequence). The CDR3 spans 17 residues. V lost 0 bases and J lost 4; bases outside the gene matches: 8.

The rearrangement joins TRBV18 to TRBJ2-3, with a tentative D call TRBD2 (5 bases). The CDR3 consists of 14 residues. V gave up 6 bases and J gave up 0 bases, with 10 bases separating them. CDR1 and CDR2 from the germline V gene are KGHSH and LQKENI. CDR3 protein: CASSGVSSTDTQYF. The CDR3 bases are TGTGCCAGCTCGGGAGTTTCTAGCACAGATACGCAGTATTTT. Looking up the rest from reference TRBV18 and TRBJ2-3 gives the full variable domain: NAGVMQNPRHLVRRRGQEARLRCSPMKGHSHVYWYRQLPEEGLKFMVYLQKENIIDESGMPKERFSAEFPKEGPSILRIQQVVRGDSAAYFCASSGVSSTDTQYFGPGTRLTVL.

The rearrangement links TRBV15 to TRBJ2-7; 9 nucleotides align to TRBD1. With V trimmed by 0 bases and J by 3 bases, 3 bases remained unmatched. The CDR3 contains 15 residues. CDR1 is LNHNV, CDR2 YYDKDF, per germline (reference sequence). CDR3 protein: CATSRDGDRVYEQYF. The DNA for the CDR3 is TGTGCCACCAGCAGAGATGGGGACAGGGTCTACGAGCAGTACTTC. Filled out from reference TRBV15 and TRBJ2-7, the complete variable domain reads DAMVIQNPRYQVTQFGKPVTLSCSQTLNHNVMYWYQQKSSQAPKLLFHYYDKDFNNEADTPDNFQSRRPNTSFCFLDIRSPGLGDTAMYLCATSRDGDRVYEQYFGPGTRLTVT.

The chain employs TRBV6-6 and TRBJ2-3; 7 bases match TRBD2. Unmatched junction bases numbered 5, after V lost 0 bases and J lost 2 bases. This CDR3 has 16 amino acids. Germline values: CDR1 MNHNY, CDR2 SVGAGI (reference sequence). The CDR3 DNA reads as TGTGCCAGCAGTTACTCGGCGAGCGGGGCCACAGATACGCAGTATTTT. It specifies CASSYSASGATDTQYF.

The chain combines TRBV28 with TRBJ1-1, with 7 bases aligning to TRBD1. The V and J ends lost 3 bases and 4 bases, in that order; junction bases with no gene match: 5. Germline values: CDR1 MDHEN, CDR2 SYDVKM. The CDR3 has 14 amino acids. CDR3 amino acids: CASSLPGTATEAFF. Written as DNA, the CDR3 is TGTGCCAGCAGTTTGCCCGGGACAGCCACTGAAGCTTTCTTT.

The rearrangement joins TRBV2 to TRBJ2-7, with 7 bases fitting TRBD1. The CDR3 sequence is 14 residues long. From germline, CDR1 is SNHLY and CDR2 FYNNEI. V lost 5 bases and J lost 5; bases outside the gene matches: 9. Written as DNA, the CDR3 is TGTGCCAGCAGTACCTTCAGGGACAGCCACGAGCAGTACTTC. This codes for CASSTFRDSHEQYF.

This sequence joins TRBV29-1 and TRBJ2-1; D is ambiguous. The CDR3 runs 13 residues. CDR1 is SQVTM and CDR2 is ANQGSEA in the germline V gene. Trimming took 4 bases from V and 2 from J, leaving 9 bases between them. The CDR3 loop reads CSVVYSTYNEQFF. The CDR3 nucleotides are TGCAGCGTTGTGTACTCCACCTACAATGAGCAGTTCTTC.

V gene TRBV14 combines with J gene TRBJ2-5; no reliable D call. The CDR3 has 12 amino acids. The ends were cut back, 4 bases at V and 3 bases at J, with 6 bases in the middle. Per the germline V gene, CDR1 is SGHDN and CDR2 is FVKESK. The CDR3 protein is CASSRIEETQYF. CDR3 DNA: TGTGCCAGCAGCCGCATAGAAGAGACCCAGTACTTC.

The genes are TRBV6-1 and TRBJ2-1; 13 positions agree with TRBD2. The V gene's germline CDR1 is MNHNS and CDR2 SASEGT. This CDR3 is built from 15 residues. With 6 bases clipped from V and 1 base from J, the junction kept 0 bases outside the gene matches. The CDR3 DNA reads TGTGCCAGCAGGGGACTAGCGGGGTCCTACAATGAGCAGTTCTTC. Translation: CASRGLAGSYNEQFF.

This clone was observed a single time. This rearrangement joins TRBV6-4 to TRBJ2-1; D might be TRBD1 (6 bases). Germline V CDR1 and CDR2: MRHNA, SNTAGT. V lost 8 bases and J lost 9, with 17 bases in between. The CDR3 is 13 amino acids. CDR3 amino acids: CASSIGGGGEQFF. In DNA, the CDR3 is TGTGCCAGCTCCATAGGGGGTGGCGGTGAGCAGTTCTTC.

The CDR3 DNA sequence: TGTGCCAGCAGTGACAGGGGTCGGTATGGCTACACCTTC. Its translation is CASSDRGRYGYTF. The genes are TRBV27 and TRBJ1-2; 8 nucleotides match TRBD1. Germline V gene sequence: CDR1 MNHEY, CDR2 SMNVEV (reference sequence). This CDR3 has 13 amino acids. Trimming took 5 bases from V and 5 from J; bases not matched to a gene: 4.

The chain is built from TRBV5-1 and TRBJ2-6; 12 nucleotides line up with TRBD1. There are 20 residues in the CDR3. Germline V gene sequence: CDR1 SGHRS, CDR2 YFSETQ. V dropped 3 bases and J dropped 1; count of bases not matched to a gene: 11. CDR3 region: CASSSAGGTGGASGANVLTF. The CDR3 DNA reads as TGCGCCAGCAGCTCGGCCGGCGGGACAGGGGGCGCTTCTGGGGCCAACGTCCTGACTTTC.

V usage is TRBV10-1 and J usage is TRBJ2-5, with TRBD1 as a possible D gene (5 bases). CDR1 is WNHNN, CDR2 SYGVQD, per germline (reference sequence). The V end was cut by 2 bases, the J end by 2 bases, with 6 bases between. The CDR3 length is 13 residues. The CDR3 nucleotides read TGCGCCAGCAGTGAGGCAGGGCAAGAGACCCAGTACTTC. Residues: CASSEAGQETQYF.

The chain couples TRBV18 to TRBJ1-1; a weak D match, TRBD1 (6 bases). V lost 4 bases, J lost 2 bases, and 11 bases lay in between. CDR1 and CDR2 (germline): KGHSH, LQKENI. The CDR3 contains 14 residues. The CDR3 here is CASSHTGFNTEAFF. The CDR3, as DNA: TGTGCCAGCTCACACACAGGGTTTAACACTGAAGCTTTCTTT.

The rearrangement uses TRBV27 and TRBJ1-1; the match to TRBD1 covers 8 bases. J gave up 5 bases and V 6 bases, and 11 bases lay outside the gene matches. Germline CDR1 is MNHEY and CDR2 is SMNVEV (reference sequence). The CDR3 is made up of 15 amino acids. The CDR3 DNA reads TGTGCCAGCAGCGAAGGACAGGGCCCTCTAACTGAAGCTTTCTTT. Its translation is CASSEGQGPLTEAFF.

This clone showed up just once. The V call is TRBV30, the J call TRBJ1-2, with a tentative D call TRBD1 (6 bases). The V gene's germline CDR1 is GTSNPN and CDR2 SVGIG (reference sequence). The CDR3 length is 16 residues. The V end was cut by 0 bases, the J end by 1 base, with 15 bases between. In DNA, the CDR3 is TGTGCCTGGAGTGTACTCCCGGACAGATATAACTATGGCTACACCTTC. It translates to CAWSVLPDRYNYGYTF.

The chain carries TRBV7-9 and TRBJ2-7; D is perhaps TRBD1 (6 bases). Deletions cut 6 bases from V and 3 bases from J, with 15 bases between. Germline values: CDR1 SEHNR, CDR2 FQNEAQ (reference sequence). The CDR3 sequence is 14 residues long. The CDR3 nucleotides are TGTGCCAGCAGTCCTACAGGGAACTACTACGAGCAGTACTTC. Protein sequence: CASSPTGNYYEQYF. The full variable domain, rest sourced from reference TRBV7-9 and TRBJ2-7, is DTGVSQNPRHKITKRGQNVTFRCDPISEHNRLYWYRQTLGQGPEFLTYFQNEAQLEKSRLLSDRFSAERPKGSFSTLEIQRTEQGDSAMYLCASSPTGNYYEQYFGPGTRLTVT.

The rearrangement joins TRBV6-4 to TRBJ2-5; 12 nucleotides align to TRBD2. CDR3 length equals 15 residues. Trimming cost V 4 bases and J 5 bases; bases outside gene matches: 5. Germline V gives CDR1 MRHNA, CDR2 SNTAGT. The CDR3 DNA is TGTGCCAGCAGTGCTAGCGGGAGGGCCGGGGAGACCCAGTACTTC. It specifies CASSASGRAGETQYF.

This clone was recorded only once. V usage is TRBV6-1 and J usage is TRBJ2-5, with TRBD1 as a possible D gene (6 bases). The CDR3 totals 14 residues. Germline V gives CDR1 MNHNS, CDR2 SASEGT. V shed 0 bases and J shed 7 bases, with 12 bases lying between them. CDR3 protein: CASSEAAVRGTQYF. CDR3 sequence (DNA): TGTGCCAGCAGTGAAGCCGCAGTCAGGGGGACCCAGTACTTC.

The rearrangement links TRBV19 to TRBJ2-7, with 9 bases aligning to TRBD1. The junction had 3 bases not matched to a gene; V was cut back by 5 bases and J by 1 base. This CDR3 has 14 residues. The V gene's germline CDR1 is LNHDA and CDR2 SQIVND (reference sequence). CDR3 coding DNA: TGTGCCAGTAGTGCCGGGACAGGGTCCTACGAGCAGTACTTC. This encodes CASSAGTGSYEQYF.